The 15 T cell receptor beta chains presented below share a single source sample, sequenced in a study of graft-versus-host responses after intestinal transplantation. Sequencing used immunoSEQ multiplex PCR; TCRdb keeps in-frame clones, though not all of them. The sample lists nearly 15,000 clones; 59% were seen once. Lymphocytes from graft epithelium and lamina propria were isolated. The sequences come from ileum tissue, collected 524 days after transplant. The source is a human patient who received an intestinal transplant, so some T cells may come from the graft donor.

The chain has TRBV6-6 and TRBJ2-7; D not resolved. Per the germline V gene, CDR1 is MNHNY and CDR2 is SVGAGI (reference sequence). This CDR3 has 11 amino acids. The V end was cut by 7 bases, the J end by 4 bases, with 8 bases between. CDR3 sequence reads: CASIPMYEQYF. The CDR3 region has the DNA TGTGCCAGCATCCCTATGTACGAGCAGTACTTC.

V and J are TRBV13 and TRBJ1-6; D is uncertain. The CDR3 covers 15 residues. V was cut by 2 bases and J by 9 bases, with 14 bases left in between. Germline V gene sequence: CDR1 PRHDT, CDR2 FYEKMQ (reference sequence). The CDR3 sequence: CASSLWGEETSPLHF. CDR3 DNA sequence: TGTGCCAGCAGCTTATGGGGAGAGGAGACTTCACCCCTCCACTTT.

The genes are TRBV6-5 and TRBJ2-3; 9 nucleotides agree with TRBD2. V gave up 2 bases and J gave up 6 bases; unmatched junction bases: 9. There are 16 residues in the CDR3. The germline CDR1 and CDR2 sequences are MNHEY and SVGAGI. CDR3 region: CASSYRLAGRRDTQYF. Here the CDR3 DNA reads TGTGCCAGCAGTTACAGGCTAGCGGGGCGTCGGGATACGCAGTATTTT.

With regard to this clone: A far more abundant clone sits one base away, making this likely a read error. The chain combines TRBV6-1 with TRBJ1-2; 7 nucleotides match TRBD1. V lost 6 bases to trimming and J lost 7 bases; unmatched junction nucleotides: 8. The CDR3 loop spans 13 amino acids. Germline loops: CDR1 MNHNS, CDR2 SASEGT. The CDR3, as DNA: TGTGCCAGCAGGGGACAGCGGGTGGGTGGCTACACCTTC. It specifies CASRGQRVGGYTF.

V usage is TRBV9 and J usage is TRBJ2-4; TRBD2 might be the D (5 bases). CDR3 length: 16 residues. CDR1 is SGDLS, CDR2 YYNGEE, per germline. Deletions cut 0 bases from V and 0 bases from J, with 10 bases between. The CDR3 region has the DNA TGTGCCAGCAGCGTAGGTTGGGAGCTAGCCAAAAACATTCAGTACTTC. Its protein product is CASSVGWELAKNIQYF.

The chain combines TRBV4-3 with TRBJ2-3; TRBD1 matches 8 bases. V was pared by 0 bases and J by 5 bases, with 10 bases of the junction left unmatched. Per germline, CDR1 LGHNA and CDR2 YSLEER. The CDR3 extends over 17 amino acids. For the CDR3, the DNA is TGCGCCAGCAGCCAAGAGAGGGTACAGGGGGTTGGAGATACGCAGTATTTT. Translation: CASSQERVQGVGDTQYF.

The rearrangement uses TRBV4-3 and TRBJ1-2, with 7 positions matching TRBD1. CDR1 is LGHNA, CDR2 YSLEER, per germline. This CDR3 spans 14 amino acids. V dropped 4 bases and J dropped 6; count of bases not matched to a gene: 8. CDR3 DNA sequence: TGCGCCAGCAGCCCGACAGACAGGGCGAATGGCTACACCTTC. Protein sequence: CASSPTDRANGYTF.

The J gene is TRBJ1-2, the V gene TRBV7-9; no clear D. Germline V gives CDR1 SEHNR, CDR2 FQNEAQ (reference sequence). This CDR3 spans 13 amino acids. With 6 bases removed from V and 0 bases from J, the gap between germline ends came to 8 bases. CDR3 amino acids: CASSPGSNYGYTF. The CDR3 DNA follows: TGTGCCAGCAGTCCAGGTTCTAACTATGGCTACACCTTC.

The chain has TRBV19 and TRBJ1-2; 8 bases are a match to TRBD1. The CDR3 has 14 amino acids. Germline loops: CDR1 LNHDA, CDR2 SQIVND (reference sequence). V lost 6 bases and J lost 0; bases outside the gene matches: 3. This CDR3 is CASRQGASNYGYTF. CDR3 sequence (DNA): TGTGCCAGTAGGCAGGGGGCTTCTAACTATGGCTACACCTTC.

The chain has TRBV5-1 and TRBJ2-5, with 8 nucleotides matching TRBD2. The DNA end favors TRBJ2-7, so the J call may be wrong. The germline CDR1 and CDR2 sequences are SGHRS and YFSETQ. CDR3 length: 14 residues. For the CDR3, the DNA is TGCGCCAGCAGCTTGCTAGCGGGCTCCTACGAGCAGTACTTC. Translating it yields CASSLLAGSYEQYF.

The V gene is TRBV4-1, the J gene TRBJ2-3; 12 bases align to TRBD2. CDR1 and CDR2 (germline): MGHRA, YSYEKL. The CDR3 extends over 18 amino acids. Trimming at V came to 0 bases and at J to 5 bases, leaving 9 bases not matched to a gene. CDR3: CASSQDRLAGGPGDTQYF. The DNA of the CDR3 is TGCGCCAGCAGCCAAGACCGTCTAGCGGGGGGGCCGGGAGATACGCAGTATTTT.

The chain joins TRBV7-4 to TRBJ1-4; D possibly corresponds to TRBD1 (5 bases). Germline CDR1 and CDR2: SGHVT and SQSDAQ. The CDR3 consists of 17 residues. V shed 5 bases and J shed 3 bases, with 19 bases lying between them. In DNA, the CDR3 is TGTGCCAGCAGCCTCCTGGGGTTGGGGCCGGCTAATGAAAAACTGTTTTTT. Encoded protein: CASSLLGLGPANEKLFF.

There are a few counts of this clone. The chain recombines TRBV29-1 with TRBJ2-1; TRBD2 aligns across 8 bases. The CDR3 has 14 residues. V shed 6 bases, J shed 5 bases, and the junction held 9 bases outside the gene matches. Germline V lookup: CDR1 SQVTM, CDR2 ANQGSEA. The CDR3 reads CSVERGTSDNEQFF. In nucleotides, the CDR3 is TGCAGCGTCGAAAGGGGGACTAGTGACAATGAGCAGTTCTTC.

There are a few counts of this clone. V and J are TRBV6-5 and TRBJ1-4, with D tentatively TRBD1 (6 bases). Per the germline V gene, CDR1 is MNHEY and CDR2 is SVGAGI. This CDR3 has 14 amino acids. V lost 5 bases and J 5 bases, leaving 12 bases between the germline ends. CDR3 protein: CASSRTAENEKLFF. CDR3 nucleotides: TGTGCCAGCAGTCGGACAGCCGAAAATGAAAAACTGTTTTTT.

The genes are TRBV7-6 and TRBJ1-1, with a possible D match to TRBD1 (5 bases). This CDR3 comprises 14 residues. Trimming removed 3 bases from V and 5 bases from J, with 13 bases in between. Germline V lookup: CDR1 SGHVS, CDR2 FNYEAQ. The chain's CDR3 is CASSLGGPRTEAFF. DNA for the CDR3: TGTGCCAGCAGCTTGGGGGGACCGAGGACTGAAGCTTTCTTT.